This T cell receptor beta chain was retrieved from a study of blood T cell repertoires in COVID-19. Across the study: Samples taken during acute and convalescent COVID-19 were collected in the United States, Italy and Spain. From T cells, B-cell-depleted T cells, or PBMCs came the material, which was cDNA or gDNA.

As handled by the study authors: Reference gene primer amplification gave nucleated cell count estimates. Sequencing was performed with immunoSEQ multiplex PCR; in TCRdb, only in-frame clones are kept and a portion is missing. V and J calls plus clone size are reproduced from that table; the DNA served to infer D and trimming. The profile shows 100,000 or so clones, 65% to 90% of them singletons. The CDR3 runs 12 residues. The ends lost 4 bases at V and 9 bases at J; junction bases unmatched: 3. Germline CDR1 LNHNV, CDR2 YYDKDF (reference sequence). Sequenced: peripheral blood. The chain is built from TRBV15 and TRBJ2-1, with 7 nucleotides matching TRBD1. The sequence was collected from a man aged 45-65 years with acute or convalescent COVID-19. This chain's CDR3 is CATSKTGTEQFF. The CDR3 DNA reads TGTGCCACCAGCAAGACAGGGACTGAGCAGTTCTTC.